This TCR beta chain was obtained from a study of cytomegalovirus exposure and HLA in healthy donors. Study summary: Some 91 million unique TCRs from HLA-typed donors were held in an early release of data.

CDR3 length: 14 residues. The V end was cut by 4 bases, the J end by 7 bases, with 11 bases between. Germline CDR1 is SNHLY and CDR2 is FYNNEI. PCR employed 60 Vbeta and 13 Jbeta primers. Authors' data handling: In a later analysis, some 10 million of 75 million to 90 million unique beta chains occurred in at least two donors. Produced via immunoSEQ multiplex PCR; TCRdb's table is partial and in-frame only. V and J calls and clone size come straight from that table; D and trimming were deduced from the DNA. The sample has approximately 160,000 clones, over 80% seen once. Notes on the study in general: 150 to 200 TCR beta chains were listed as cytomegalovirus-associated.

In the case of this clone: Its antigen remains unknown.

The rearrangement joins TRBV2 to TRBJ1-6; maybe TRBD1 (5 bases). The source material was PBMCs. The source is a woman aged 45 to 65 in good health and CMV-seropositive. As DNA, the CDR3 is TGTGCCAGCAGTGGTCTAGGGGTAAATTCACCCCTCCACTTT. The encoded protein is CASSGLGVNSPLHF.